This T cell receptor (beta chain) was documented in a study of PD-L1 blockade in urothelial cancer. TCR analog templates of synthetic origin were spiked into each PCR. Assay used: immunoSEQ multiplex PCR; TCRdb lists only in-frame clones, some missing. The repertoire holds almost 90,000 clones, with 65% to 85% as singletons. Germline assignment: CDR1 SQVTM and CDR2 ANQGSEA. The V gene lost 3 bases and the J gene lost 3 bases, with 9 bases spanning the gap. There are 12 residues in the CDR3. Noted time point: pretreatment peripheral blood. The chain couples TRBV29-1 to TRBJ2-7, with D maybe TRBD2 (6 bases). The TCR comes from a man aged 55-75 years with urothelial cancer. Sequenced material: PBMCs, taken around atezolizumab (anti-PD-L1) treatment. The CDR3 spells CSVDGGYYEQYF. In nucleotides, the CDR3 is TGCAGCGTTGATGGAGGGTACTACGAGCAGTACTTC.